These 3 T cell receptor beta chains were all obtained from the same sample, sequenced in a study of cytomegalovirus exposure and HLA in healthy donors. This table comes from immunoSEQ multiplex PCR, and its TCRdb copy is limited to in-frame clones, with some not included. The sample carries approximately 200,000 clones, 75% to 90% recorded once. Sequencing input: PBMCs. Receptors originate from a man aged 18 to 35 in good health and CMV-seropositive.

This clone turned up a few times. CDR3 nucleotides: TGTGCCAGCAGTTTGGGGAGGGTAGGCTCCTACGAGCAGTACTTC. The encoded protein is CASSLGRVGSYEQYF. The chain uses TRBV28 and TRBJ2-7, with 7 nucleotides matching TRBD2. Trimming removed 3 bases from V and 0 bases from J; junction bases left unmatched: 5. The CDR3 contains 15 residues. CDR1 MDHEN and CDR2 SYDVKM come from the germline V gene.

CDR3 coding DNA: TGTGCCAGCAGTTACTCGAAGTGGGGGGGGACTGAAGCTTTCTTT. This encodes CASSYSKWGGTEAFF. The chain combines TRBV6-5 with TRBJ1-1, with D maybe TRBD1 (5 bases). V lost 0 bases and J lost 5, with 13 bases in between. Germline CDR1 MNHEY, CDR2 SVGAGI. The CDR3 runs 15 residues.

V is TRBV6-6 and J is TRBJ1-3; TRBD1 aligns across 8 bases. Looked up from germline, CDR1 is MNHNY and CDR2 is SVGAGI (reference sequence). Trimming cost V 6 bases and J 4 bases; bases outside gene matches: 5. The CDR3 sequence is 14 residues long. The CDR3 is CASSDGQGGNTIYF. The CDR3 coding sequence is TGTGCCAGCAGCGACGGACAGGGAGGAAACACCATATATTTT.